The next 20 T cell receptor beta chains were all read from a single sample in a study of blood T cell repertoires in COVID-19. The repertoire was sequenced with immunoSEQ multiplex PCR; TCRdb's copy has only in-frame clones and lacks some. The sample carries approximately 73,000 clones, more than 65% recorded once. The specimen was peripheral blood. These receptors were taken from a woman between 70 and 85 years old with acute or convalescent COVID-19.

The chain employs TRBV29-1 and TRBJ2-1; 9 bases are a match to TRBD2. The CDR3 runs 15 residues. V lost 2 bases and J lost 6; bases outside the gene matches: 8. Germline V lookup: CDR1 SQVTM, CDR2 ANQGSEA. This CDR3 reads CSVEPSRGGANEQFF. The CDR3, as DNA: TGCAGCGTTGAACCCTCGCGCGGGGGGGCCAATGAGCAGTTCTTC.

The rearrangement uses TRBV5-1 and TRBJ1-5; TRBD1 matches 7 bases. V was clipped by 4 bases and J by 0 bases; unmatched bases: 10. CDR3 length equals 17 residues. CDR1 SGHRS and CDR2 YFSETQ come from the germline V gene. CDR3 amino acids: CASSLRDRDFSNQPQHF. Here the CDR3 DNA reads TGCGCCAGCAGCCTCCGGGACAGAGACTTTAGCAATCAGCCCCAGCATTTT.

This clone was found once. The chain has TRBV29-1 and TRBJ1-2; D gene uncertain. Per germline, CDR1 SQVTM and CDR2 ANQGSEA. Deletions cut 2 bases from V and 7 bases from J, with 14 bases between. This CDR3 has 13 amino acids. In nucleotides, the CDR3 is TGCAGCGTTGAACCAGGAGTGAGCGGTGGCTACACCTTC. Amino acid sequence: CSVEPGVSGGYTF.

This clone occurred once. The CDR3 reads CASSIGLAGGQETQYF. The CDR3 bases are TGTGCCAGTAGTATAGGACTGGCGGGGGGGCAAGAGACCCAGTACTTC. The V gene is TRBV19, the J gene TRBJ2-5; 9 bases match TRBD2. CDR3 size: 16 residues. The V segment lost 1 base and the J segment 2 bases; nucleotides outside the gene matches: 5. CDR1 is LNHDA and CDR2 is SQIVND in the germline V gene (reference sequence).

V is TRBV30 and J is TRBJ2-7, with a weak D call TRBD1 (6 bases). In germline, CDR1 is GTSNPN, CDR2 SVGIG (reference sequence). This CDR3 contains 13 residues. V was clipped by 8 bases and J by 3 bases, with 17 bases between them. The CDR3 protein is CASLRGFNYEQYF. The DNA for the CDR3 is TGTGCCAGCCTCAGGGGTTTTAACTACGAGCAGTACTTC.

The chain carries TRBV20-1 and TRBJ1-1; tentative D call: TRBD1 (5 bases). Germline-derived CDR1 and CDR2 are DFQATT and SNEGSKA (reference sequence). The V end lost 3 bases, the J end lost 1 base, and 12 bases lay between the germline ends. The CDR3 totals 14 residues. CDR3 residues: CSASLGGANTEAFF. In DNA form, the CDR3 reads TGCAGTGCTAGTCTGGGTGGGGCGAACACTGAAGCTTTCTTT.

Written as DNA, the CDR3 is TGCGCCAGCAGCCAATTGGGACAGGGGGTTACCTACGAGCAGTACTTC. Its protein is CASSQLGQGVTYEQYF. The J gene is TRBJ2-7, the V gene TRBV4-1; TRBD1 matches 11 bases. This CDR3 spans 16 amino acids. J gave up 2 bases and V 2 bases, and 5 bases lay outside the gene matches. Germline CDR1 reads MGHRA; CDR2 reads YSYEKL.

V is TRBV4-3 and J is TRBJ1-4; no reliable D call. The V end lost 6 bases, the J end lost 7 bases, and 18 bases lay between the germline ends. The CDR3 has 15 residues. CDR1 LGHNA and CDR2 YSLEER come from the germline V gene. DNA of the CDR3: TGCGCCAGCAGAACATATTTGAGTGGCGGTGAAAAACTGTTTTTT. It encodes CASRTYLSGGEKLFF.

This chain uses TRBV10-3 with TRBJ2-3, with 8 positions matching TRBD1. The CDR3 totals 15 residues. The germline CDR1 and CDR2 sequences are ENHRY and SYGVKD. V was pared by 3 bases and J by 4 bases, with 6 bases of the junction left unmatched. The CDR3 nucleotides read TGTGCCATCAGTGAATCTGGACAGGGTCCAGATACGCAGTATTTT. It is translated as CAISESGQGPDTQYF.

The chain employs TRBV30 and TRBJ1-3, with TRBD1 as a possible D gene (5 bases). CDR3 length equals 15 residues. The V gene's germline CDR1 is GTSNPN and CDR2 SVGIG (reference sequence). Trimming stripped 2 bases from V and 3 bases from J, with 14 bases between. The CDR3 here is CAWSMMGGVGNTIYF. Here the CDR3 DNA reads TGTGCCTGGAGTATGATGGGGGGGGTTGGAAACACCATATATTTT.

CDR3 region: CATTGYVGGARETQYF. DNA for the CDR3: TGTGCCACCACTGGATACGTCGGGGGGGCCCGAGAGACCCAGTACTTC. The chain has TRBV24-1 and TRBJ2-5; 8 bases are a match to TRBD2. CDR3 length: 16 amino acids. Germline V lookup: CDR1 KGHDR, CDR2 SFDVKD. Trimming at V came to 8 bases and at J to 4 bases, leaving 14 bases not matched to a gene.

The genes are TRBV28 and TRBJ2-1; D ambiguous. Germline assignment: CDR1 MDHEN and CDR2 SYDVKM. V was clipped by 1 base and J by 6 bases, with 4 bases between them. The length of the CDR3 is 12 residues. The chain's CDR3 is CASSLSGNEQFF. Here the CDR3 DNA reads TGTGCCAGCAGTTTATCGGGCAATGAGCAGTTCTTC.

This chain joins TRBV11-2 and TRBJ2-2, with 7 bases identical to TRBD1. Trimming took 5 bases from V and 4 from J; bases not matched to a gene: 10. Germline V CDR1 and CDR2: SGHAT, FQNNGV. The CDR3 is made up of 16 amino acids. The CDR3 nucleotides are TGTGCCAGCAGCCGGGGACAGCCGCGAGGCACCGGGGAGCTGTTTTTT. Its protein product is CASSRGQPRGTGELFF.

The chain links TRBV3-1 (or the pseudogene TRBV3-2) to TRBJ1-3, with 9 bases fitting TRBD1. Germline CDR1 is LGHDT and CDR2 is YNNKEL (reference sequence). The junction had 7 bases not matched to a gene; V was cut back by 3 bases and J by 7 bases. CDR3 length: 15 residues. CDR3 amino acids: CASSHTDRGDNTIYF. CDR3 sequence (DNA): TGTGCCAGCAGCCATACAGACAGGGGGGACAACACCATATATTTT.

This chain links TRBV7-9 with TRBJ2-7; D is perhaps TRBD2 (6 bases). CDR1 is SEHNR, CDR2 FQNEAQ, per germline (reference sequence). V was pared by 4 bases and J by 3 bases, with 16 bases between. This CDR3 is built from 15 residues. CDR3 sequence reads: CASSSWDSTNYEQYF. In nucleotides, the CDR3 is TGTGCCAGCAGCTCTTGGGACTCGACGAACTACGAGCAGTACTTC.

The chain uses TRBV30 and TRBJ1-6; a weak D match, TRBD1 (5 bases). V was shortened by 0 bases and J by 10 bases, with 16 bases between the two germline ends. Germline values: CDR1 GTSNPN, CDR2 SVGIG (reference sequence). The CDR3 is 15 amino acids. The CDR3 nucleotides read TGTGCCTGGAGTGTAACAGGTATCGTGCGCTCACCCCTCCACTTT. Its protein product is CAWSVTGIVRSPLHF. Supplemented by reference TRBV30 and TRBJ1-6, the full variable domain reads SQTIHQWPATLVQPVGSPLSLECTVEGTSNPNLYWYRQAAGRGLQLLFYSVGIGQISSEVPQNLSASRPQDRQFILSSKKLLLSDSGFYLCAWSVTGIVRSPLHFGNGTRLTVT.

This sequence joins TRBV27 and TRBJ2-3; no definite D call. The CDR3 runs to 15 residues. Germline CDR1 and CDR2: MNHEY and SMNVEV (reference sequence). V was clipped by 3 bases and J by 2 bases, with 12 bases between them. This chain's CDR3 is CASSFQVPPTDTQYF. The CDR3 DNA reads TGTGCCAGCAGTTTCCAGGTTCCCCCCACAGATACGCAGTATTTT.

The chain links TRBV19 to TRBJ2-7; 12 nucleotides align to TRBD2. Germline V lookup: CDR1 LNHDA, CDR2 SQIVND (reference sequence). V trimming: 3 bases; J trimming: 6 bases; junction bases outside the gene matches: 6. The CDR3 covers 15 residues. CDR3 region: CASSIVLAGGPEQYF. In DNA form, the CDR3 reads TGTGCCAGTAGTATCGTTCTAGCGGGAGGGCCCGAGCAGTACTTC.

The J gene is TRBJ1-5, the V gene TRBV4-1; 8 nucleotides line up with TRBD1. The CDR3 sequence is 16 residues long. Germline-derived CDR1 and CDR2 are MGHRA and YSYEKL. The V segment lost 1 base and the J segment 7 bases; nucleotides outside the gene matches: 9. The CDR3 spells CASSQASAQGDQPQHF. The DNA of the CDR3 is TGCGCCAGCAGCCAAGCTTCTGCACAGGGGGACCAGCCCCAGCATTTT.

This chain links TRBV3-1 (or the pseudogene TRBV3-2) with TRBJ2-3; 9 positions match TRBD2. Germline V gene sequence: CDR1 LGHDT, CDR2 YNNKEL (reference sequence). V trimming: 0 bases; J trimming: 2 bases; junction bases outside the gene matches: 3. This CDR3 region has 16 residues. The CDR3 is CASSQDLAGNTDTQYF. As DNA, the CDR3 is TGTGCCAGCAGCCAAGATCTAGCGGGGAACACAGATACGCAGTATTTT.